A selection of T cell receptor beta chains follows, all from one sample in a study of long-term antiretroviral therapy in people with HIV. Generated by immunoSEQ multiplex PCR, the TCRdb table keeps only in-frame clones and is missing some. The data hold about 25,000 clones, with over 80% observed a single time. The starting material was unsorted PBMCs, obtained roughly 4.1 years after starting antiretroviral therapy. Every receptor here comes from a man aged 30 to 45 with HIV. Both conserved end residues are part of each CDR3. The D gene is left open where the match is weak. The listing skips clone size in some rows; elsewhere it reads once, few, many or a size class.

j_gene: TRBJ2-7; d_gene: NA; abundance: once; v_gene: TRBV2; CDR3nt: TGTGCCAGCTCCAAGAGGGACACCTACTCCTACGAGCAGTACTTC; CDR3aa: CASSKRDTYSYEQYF
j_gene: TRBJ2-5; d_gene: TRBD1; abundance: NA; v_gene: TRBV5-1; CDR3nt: TGCGCCAGCAGCTTGGGACAGGGCTCTGGCCAAGAGACCCAGTACTTC; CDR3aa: CASSLGQGSGQETQYF
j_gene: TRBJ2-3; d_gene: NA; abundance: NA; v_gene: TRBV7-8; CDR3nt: TGTGCCAGCAGCTTAGAGCAGGGCACCACAGATACGCAGTATTTT; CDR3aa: CASSLEQGTTDTQYF
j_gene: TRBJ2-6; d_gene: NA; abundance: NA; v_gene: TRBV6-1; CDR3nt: TGTGCCACCCCGGGCCCTTTGGGTGGGGCCAACGTCCTGACTTTC; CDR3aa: CATPGPLGGANVLTF
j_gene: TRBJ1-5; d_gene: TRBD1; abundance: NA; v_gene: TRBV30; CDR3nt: TGTGCCTGGAGTGATAGGGGGCGAAGCAATCAGCCCCAGCATTTT; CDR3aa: CAWSDRGRSNQPQHF
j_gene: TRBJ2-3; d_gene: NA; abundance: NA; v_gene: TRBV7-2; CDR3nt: TGTGCCAGCAGACCCCCCGGTTTCGCTCAAGGCGCGCAGTATTTT; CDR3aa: CASRPPGFAQGAQYF
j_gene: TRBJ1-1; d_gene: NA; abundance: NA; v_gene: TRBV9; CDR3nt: TGTGCCAGCAGCGGCGGGGTTTCCGCTGGGGCTGAAGCTTTCTTT; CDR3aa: CASSGGVSAGAEAFF
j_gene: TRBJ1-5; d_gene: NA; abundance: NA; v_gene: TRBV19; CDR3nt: TGTGCCAGTAGTATAGATTCCTACCGGGGTGGTGGCAATCAGCCCCAGCATTTT; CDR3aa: CASSIDSYRGGGNQPQHF
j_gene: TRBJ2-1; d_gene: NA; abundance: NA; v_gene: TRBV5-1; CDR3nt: TGCGCCAGCAACCCCCCAGGGGCCTTCTCCTACAATGAGCAGTTCTTC; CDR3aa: CASNPPGAFSYNEQFF
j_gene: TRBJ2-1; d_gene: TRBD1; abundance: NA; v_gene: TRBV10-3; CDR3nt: TGTGCCATCCAACAGGGGGCCGGCAATGAGCAGTTCTTC; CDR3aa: CAIQQGAGNEQFF
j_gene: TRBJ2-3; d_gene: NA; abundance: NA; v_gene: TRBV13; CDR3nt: TGTGCCAGCAGCTTAGGACTAGCTGCAGATACGCAGTATTTT; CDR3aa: CASSLGLAADTQYF
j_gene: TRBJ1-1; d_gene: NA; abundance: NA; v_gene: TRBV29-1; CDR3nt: TGCAGCGTTGAAGTCCAGGCGAACACTGAAGCTTTCTTT; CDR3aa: CSVEVQANTEAFF
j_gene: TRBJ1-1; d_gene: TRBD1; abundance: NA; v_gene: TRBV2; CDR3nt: TGTGCCAGCAGTGCCTTGAGCAGGGGGTCTGAAGCTTTCTTT; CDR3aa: CASSALSRGSEAFF
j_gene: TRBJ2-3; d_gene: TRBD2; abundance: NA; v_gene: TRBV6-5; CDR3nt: TGTGCCAGCAGTTACTCTCCCGGGGGGAGCACAGATACGCAGTATTTT; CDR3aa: CASSYSPGGSTDTQYF
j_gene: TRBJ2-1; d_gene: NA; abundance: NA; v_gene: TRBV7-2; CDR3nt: TGTGCCTCAAGTGGGGACTCCACCGTTGAGCAGTTCTTC; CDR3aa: CASSGDSTVEQFF
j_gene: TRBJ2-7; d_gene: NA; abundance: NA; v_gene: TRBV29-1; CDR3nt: TGCAGCGTGTTACTAGTGGCGAGCTCCTACGAGCAGTACTTC; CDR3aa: CSVLLVASSYEQYF
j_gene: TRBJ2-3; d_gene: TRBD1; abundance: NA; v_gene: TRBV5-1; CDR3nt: TGCGCCAGCAGCTTTGGGGACAGGGGAAGCACAGATACGCAGTATTTT; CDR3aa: CASSFGDRGSTDTQYF
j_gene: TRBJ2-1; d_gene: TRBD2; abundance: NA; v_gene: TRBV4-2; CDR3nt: TGTGCCAGCAGCCAAGATAAGTGGGATAGCGGGGGTCGCTATGAGCAGTTCTTC; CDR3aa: CASSQDKWDSGGRYEQFF
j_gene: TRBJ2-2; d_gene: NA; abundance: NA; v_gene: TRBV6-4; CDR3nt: TGTGCCAGCAGTAAGACTAACACCGGGGAGCTGTTTTTT; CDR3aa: CASSKTNTGELFF
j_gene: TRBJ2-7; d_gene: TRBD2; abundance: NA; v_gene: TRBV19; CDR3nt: TGTGCCAGTACCCTCCGGGGGGGAGCCTCCTACGAGCAGTACTTC; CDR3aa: CASTLRGGASYEQYF
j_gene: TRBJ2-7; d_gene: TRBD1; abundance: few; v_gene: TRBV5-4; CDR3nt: TGTGCCAGCAGCGGCGGGACAGGTACCGAGCAGTACTTC; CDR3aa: CASSGGTGTEQYF
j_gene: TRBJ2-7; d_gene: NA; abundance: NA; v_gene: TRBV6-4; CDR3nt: TGTGCCAGCAGTGACTCGCGCATTACGCGGGACACGCCGTACGAGCAGTACTTC; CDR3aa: CASSDSRITRDTPYEQYF
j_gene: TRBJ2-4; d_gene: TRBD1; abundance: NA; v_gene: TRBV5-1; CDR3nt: TGCGCCAGCAGCGCAGAGGGGGCTGTGGACAAAAACATTCAGTACTTC; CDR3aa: CASSAEGAVDKNIQYF
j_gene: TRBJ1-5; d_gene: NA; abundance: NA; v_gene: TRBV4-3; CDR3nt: TGCGCCAGCAGCCCCACCCTTGGGGGTCAGCCCCAGCATTTT; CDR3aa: CASSPTLGGQPQHF
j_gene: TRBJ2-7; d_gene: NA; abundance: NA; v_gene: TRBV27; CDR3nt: TGTGCCAGCAGCTTAGTGGCAGATTACAACTACGAGCAGTACTTC; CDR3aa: CASSLVADYNYEQYF
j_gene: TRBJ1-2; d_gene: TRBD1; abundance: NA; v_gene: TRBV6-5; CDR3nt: TGTGCCAGCAGTTCAGGGACAGGGTCGAGTCAAGGCTACACCTTC; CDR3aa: CASSSGTGSSQGYTF
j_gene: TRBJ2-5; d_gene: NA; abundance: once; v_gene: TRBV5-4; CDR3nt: TGTGCCAGCAGCCTCCAGGGCTCTCAAGAGACCCAGTACTTC; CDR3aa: CASSLQGSQETQYF
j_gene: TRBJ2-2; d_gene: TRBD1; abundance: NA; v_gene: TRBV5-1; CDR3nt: TGCGCCAGCAGCCCCTTGGTGGCAGGGGGCAACACCGGGGAGCTGTTTTTT; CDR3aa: CASSPLVAGGNTGELFF
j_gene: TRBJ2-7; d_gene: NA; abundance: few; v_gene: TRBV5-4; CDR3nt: TGTGCCAGCAGCTTGGGGTACGAGCAGTACTTC; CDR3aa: CASSLGYEQYF
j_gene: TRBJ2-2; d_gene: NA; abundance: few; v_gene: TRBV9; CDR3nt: TGTGCCAGCGCCCGGGGTAACACCGGGGAGCTGTTTTTT; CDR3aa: CASARGNTGELFF
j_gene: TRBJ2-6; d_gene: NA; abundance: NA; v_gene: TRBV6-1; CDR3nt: TGTGCCAGCAGTGTTGGGACCAACTCTGGGGCCAACGTCCTGACTTTC; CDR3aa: CASSVGTNSGANVLTF
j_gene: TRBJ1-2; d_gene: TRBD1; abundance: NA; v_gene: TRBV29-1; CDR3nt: TGCAGCGTACCCAAACCGGGACAGGATGGCTACACCTTC; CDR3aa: CSVPKPGQDGYTF
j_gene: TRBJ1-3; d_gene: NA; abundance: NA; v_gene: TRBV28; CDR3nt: TGTGCCAGCAGGGTGTCCTCTGGAAACACCATATATTTT; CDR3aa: CASRVSSGNTIYF
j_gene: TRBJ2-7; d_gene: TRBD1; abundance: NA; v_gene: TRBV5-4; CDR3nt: TGTGCCAGCAGCTCCGGACAGGGATACGAGCAGTACTTC; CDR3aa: CASSSGQGYEQYF
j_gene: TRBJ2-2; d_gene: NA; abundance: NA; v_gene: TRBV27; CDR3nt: TGTGCCAGCAGTTCTACCGGGGAGCTGTTTTTT; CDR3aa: CASSSTGELFF
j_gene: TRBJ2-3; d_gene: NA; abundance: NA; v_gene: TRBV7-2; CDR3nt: TGTGCCAGCAGCTTCGGGTTACCGAGCACAGATACGCAGTATTTT; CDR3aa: CASSFGLPSTDTQYF
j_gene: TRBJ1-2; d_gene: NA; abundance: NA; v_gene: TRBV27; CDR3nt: TGTGCCAGCAGTCTATCAAGGGGCCATGGCTACACCTTC; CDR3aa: CASSLSRGHGYTF
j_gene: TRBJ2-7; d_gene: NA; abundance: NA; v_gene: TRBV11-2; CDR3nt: TGTGCCAGCAGCTTTTTTTCGGACCCCTATTACGAGCAGTACTTC; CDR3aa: CASSFFSDPYYEQYF
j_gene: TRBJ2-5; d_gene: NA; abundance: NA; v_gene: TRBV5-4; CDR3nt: TGTGCCAGCAGCTTGGGACAGCTCCAAGAGACCCAGTACTTC; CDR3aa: CASSLGQLQETQYF
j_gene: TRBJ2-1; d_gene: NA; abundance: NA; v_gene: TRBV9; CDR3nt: TGTGCCAGCAGCGCAGGAGCGGACGGGAATGAGCAGTTCTTC; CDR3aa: CASSAGADGNEQFF
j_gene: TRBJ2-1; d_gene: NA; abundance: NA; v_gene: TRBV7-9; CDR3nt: TGTGCCAGCAGCTTAGGAGCGACAGCCTTCTTC; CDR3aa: CASSLGATAFF
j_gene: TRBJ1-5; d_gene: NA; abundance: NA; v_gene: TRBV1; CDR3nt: TGCACCAGCAGCCAACAACCTCGGACAGGGACGACCGATAGCTTCGACCAGCCCCAGCATTTT; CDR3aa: CTSSQQPRTGTTDSFDQPQHF
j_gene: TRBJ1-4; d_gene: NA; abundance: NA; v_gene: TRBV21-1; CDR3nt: TGTGCCAGCAGAGTCGGTAGGGGGCGCGGGTTGGGACCGGATTGGACTGAAAAACTGTTTTTT; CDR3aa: CASRVGRGRGLGPDWTEKLFF
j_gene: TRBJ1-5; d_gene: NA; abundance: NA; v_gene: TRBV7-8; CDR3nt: TGTGCCAGCAGCCCGTTGGGAACCCTCAATCAGCCCCAGCATTTT; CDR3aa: CASSPLGTLNQPQHF
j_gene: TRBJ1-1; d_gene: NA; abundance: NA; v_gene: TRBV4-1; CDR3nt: TGCGCCAGCAGCCAAGTCCTAGTCGCCGGTAGAGGAGCTTTCTTT; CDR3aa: CASSQVLVAGRGAFF
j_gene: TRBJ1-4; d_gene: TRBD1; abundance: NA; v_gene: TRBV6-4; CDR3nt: TGTGCCAGCAGTGACTCGACAGGGAGTAATGAAAAACTGTTTTTT; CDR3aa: CASSDSTGSNEKLFF
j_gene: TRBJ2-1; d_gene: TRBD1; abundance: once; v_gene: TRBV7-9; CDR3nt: TGTGCCAGCAGGCGCACCGGGACAGGGTATGGTGAGCAGTTCTTC; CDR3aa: CASRRTGTGYGEQFF
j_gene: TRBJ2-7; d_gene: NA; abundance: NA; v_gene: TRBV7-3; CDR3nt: TGTGCCAGCAGCTTAATGGCAGGGGCCTCCTACGAGCAGTACTTC; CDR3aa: CASSLMAGASYEQYF
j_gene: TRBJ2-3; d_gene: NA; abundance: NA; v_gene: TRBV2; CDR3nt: TGTGCCAGCAGCGCAGGACAGAACACAGATACGCAGTATTTT; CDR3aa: CASSAGQNTDTQYF
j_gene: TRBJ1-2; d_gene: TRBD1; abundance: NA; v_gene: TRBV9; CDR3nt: TGTGCCAGCAGCGTAGTGGGCGCGACAGGGGAGGATGGCTACACCTTC; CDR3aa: CASSVVGATGEDGYTF
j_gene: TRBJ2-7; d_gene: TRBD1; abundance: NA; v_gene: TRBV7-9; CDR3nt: TGTGCCAGCAGCTTAACGGGCCAGACGACAGGGAGTTCCCCCTACGAGCAGTACTTC; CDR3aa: CASSLTGQTTGSSPYEQYF
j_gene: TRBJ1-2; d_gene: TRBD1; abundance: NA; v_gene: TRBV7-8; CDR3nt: TGTGCCAGCAGCCCCCGTCGGACAGGGGGACTCCCACTCTATGGCTACACCTTC; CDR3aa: CASSPRRTGGLPLYGYTF
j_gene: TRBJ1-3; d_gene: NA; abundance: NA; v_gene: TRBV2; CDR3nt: TGTGCCAGCAGTGTCCAGGGGTCAGGAAACACCATATATTTT; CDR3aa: CASSVQGSGNTIYF
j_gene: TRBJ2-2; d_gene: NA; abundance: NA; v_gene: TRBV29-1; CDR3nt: TGCAGCGTTGAAGGGACCATCAATCGTGACACCGGGGAGCTGTTTTTT; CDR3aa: CSVEGTINRDTGELFF
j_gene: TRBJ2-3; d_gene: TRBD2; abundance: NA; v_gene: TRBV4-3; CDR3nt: TGCGCCAGCAGCCAAGAACTAGCGGGAGGGACAGATACGCAGTATTTT; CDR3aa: CASSQELAGGTDTQYF